This T cell receptor (beta chain) was sequenced for a study of a mutant IDH1 vaccine in newly diagnosed glioma. Overall study context: Patients in the study were vaccinated eight times, receiving shots in weeks 1, 3, 5, 7, 11, 15, 19 and 23. Patients got their first vaccination 4-6 weeks after radiotherapy alone, or with temozolomide cycles. Radiotherapy, temozolomide, or both had been given previously, and both were given to most.

On this clone: Its antigen is unknown. This sample includes further DNA sequences coding for the same CDR3.

Trimming took off 2 bases at V and 1 base at J, with 11 bases between the two ends. The CDR3 runs 15 residues. Germline V lookup: CDR1 LGHNA, CDR2 YSLEER. Produced via immunoSEQ multiplex PCR; TCRdb's table is partial and in-frame only. The profile shows under 45,000 clones, about 80% of them singletons. Study-level findings and limits: Vaccination elicited immune responses in around 92% of patients.

The time point: week 23, last vaccination. A single vaccine dose contained 300 ug of mutant IDH1 20-mer peptide, and topical imiquimod was used with it. The sequence was obtained from a man aged 45-60 years with glioma. The specimen comprised PBMCs, sampled from a glioma patient whose treatment included an IDH1 peptide vaccine. The genes are TRBV4-3 and TRBJ1-1; tentatively, D is TRBD1 (5 bases). The CDR3 here is CASSQSRGGNTEAFF. The DNA for the CDR3 is TGCGCCAGCAGCCAAAGTAGGGGAGGGAACACTGAAGCTTTCTTT.